There are many counts of the clone carrying this T cell receptor beta chain. This sample was taken from a study of T-cell reconstitution after alpha-beta-depleted transplantation in children. TCRbeta library preparation incorporated unique molecular identifiers. MiXCR, run by TCRdb on the PCR reads, gives a single entry per CDR3 protein. The sample yields roughly 220,000 distinct CDR3 sequences, more than 10% seen once. CDR1 is MNHEY and CDR2 is SMNVEV in the germline V gene (reference sequence). The trim removed 10 bases at V and 5 bases at J, leaving 15 bases unmatched. CDR3 length: 16 amino acids. The J gene is TRBJ2-2, the V gene TRBV27, with TRBD1 matching 8 bases. The clonotype originates from a human donor who donated a stem cell graft to a child with acute lymphoblastic leukemia. The source material was PBMCs from the stem cell graft donor, sampled from the stem cell graft. The CDR3 loop is CATKRGGQGRTGELFF. Here the CDR3 DNA reads TGTGCCACCAAGAGGGGTGGACAGGGAAGGACCGGGGAGCTGTTTTTT.